Each of the 20 T cell receptor beta chains below was sequenced from the same sample in a study of circulating CD8 cells and anti-PD-1 response in melanoma. Using approximately 15 ng of total RNA, TCR libraries were made with the QIAseq Immune Repertoire TCR panel. MiXCR was run by TCRdb on the reads, yielding one entry per CDR3 protein. The sample includes over 400 distinct CDR3 sequences, approximately 11% seen only once; the top ten take around 50%. Live CD3+CD8+TCRalphabeta+ cells were sorted into four subsets by PD-1 and/or TIGIT. Source: CD8+ T cells from PBMCs, taken at baseline or after one month of anti-PD-1 therapy (not recorded which). All receptors come from a human donor with melanoma.

By sample fraction, this clonotype is medium-sized. The V and J genes are TRBV9 and TRBJ2-7, with unresolved D. The CDR3 runs to 13 residues. Germline lookup yields CDR1 SGDLS and CDR2 YYNGEE. Between the trimmed V and J ends, which lost 0 bases and 0 bases, there was a span of 4 bases. In DNA form, the CDR3 reads TGTGCCAGCAGCGTAGTTCCCTCCTACGAGCAGTACTTC. Protein: CASSVVPSYEQYF.

This clonotype rates as medium-sized. The chain employs TRBV6-5 and TRBJ2-7; D is possibly TRBD2 (7 bases). This CDR3 comprises 18 residues. CDR1 MNHEY and CDR2 SVGAGI come from the germline V gene. Trimming pared 4 bases from V and 0 bases from J, leaving 22 bases between. The CDR3 is CASSLSSGGYQVSYEQYF. The CDR3 DNA reads as TGTGCCAGCAGTTTATCATCGGGGGGCTACCAAGTCTCCTACGAGCAGTACTTC.

This clonotype is deemed large. The J gene is TRBJ2-2, the V gene TRBV5-4, with no clear D. Germline V gene data show CDR1 as SGHNT and CDR2 as YYREEE (reference sequence). Trimming removed 4 bases from V and 5 bases from J, with 12 bases in between. The CDR3 extends over 14 amino acids. CDR3 residues: CASSPLTWTGELFF. In DNA form, the CDR3 reads TGTGCCAGCAGCCCCCTTACGTGGACCGGGGAGCTGTTTTTT.

This clonotype is medium-sized (0.01 to 0.1%). This rearrangement joins TRBV23-1 to TRBJ2-2; D is unresolved. TRBV23-1 has ORF status, its function being uncertain. The CDR3 is 16 residues long. Trimming took off 1 base at V and 5 bases at J, with 14 bases between the two ends. Written as DNA, the CDR3 is TGCGCCAGCAGTCAATGTTGGGCAGTTAGGACCGGGGAGCTGTTTTTT. It specifies CASSQCWAVRTGELFF.

This clonotype is categorized as medium-sized (0.01 to 0.1%). The chain couples TRBV12-3 or TRBV12-4 to TRBJ2-3, with D uncertain. This CDR3 comprises 12 residues. The V gene lost 4 bases and the J gene lost 4 bases, with 6 bases spanning the gap. CDR3 sequence: CASSSPPDTQYF. CDR3 sequence (DNA): TGTGCCAGCAGTTCCCCCCCAGATACGCAGTATTTT.

This clonotype was detected only a few times. The rearrangement joins TRBV5-4 to TRBJ2-7; D is perhaps TRBD2 (5 bases). Trimming stripped 4 bases from V and 4 bases from J, with 15 bases between. CDR1 and CDR2 from the germline V gene are SGHNT and YYREEE (reference sequence). This CDR3 has 14 residues. Written as DNA, the CDR3 is TGTGCCAGCAGCCGCCCCGGGGAAACATACGAGCAGTACTTC. Translated, it gives CASSRPGETYEQYF.

This clonotype was counted a few times. V usage is TRBV9 and J usage is TRBJ2-7; perhaps TRBD2 as D (7 bases). Trimming removed 2 bases at V and 4 bases at J, with 13 bases between. The CDR3 has 14 residues. Germline V gives CDR1 SGDLS, CDR2 YYNGEE. The DNA for the CDR3 is TGTGCCAGCAGCGTTGGGGGGGCCGAATACGAGCAGTACTTC. Translated: CASSVGGAEYEQYF. Full variable domain (rest looked up from reference TRBV9 and TRBJ2-7): DSGVTQTPKHLITATGQRVTLRCSPRSGDLSVYWYQQSLDQGLQFLIQYYNGEERAKGNILERFSAQQFPDLHSELNLSSLELGDSALYFCASSVGGAEYEQYFGPGTRLTVT.

The V gene is TRBV5-4, the J gene TRBJ2-3; 10 nucleotides match TRBD2. The ends lost 0 bases at V and 3 bases at J; junction bases unmatched: 7. Germline-derived CDR1 and CDR2 are SGHNT and YYREEE (reference sequence). This CDR3 spans 17 amino acids. CDR3 DNA: TGTGCCAGCAGCTTGGGACTAGCGGGCGTACTAACAGATACGCAGTATTTT. Translation gives CASSLGLAGVLTDTQYF.

By sample fraction, this clonotype is large. V usage is TRBV19 and J usage is TRBJ2-1, with a possible D match to TRBD1 (6 bases). V lost 7 bases and J lost 3, with 7 bases in between. This CDR3 has 12 amino acids. Germline V lookup: CDR1 LNHDA, CDR2 SQIVND (reference sequence). The CDR3 sequence: CASMTGYNEQFF. CDR3 bases: TGTGCCAGTATGACAGGCTACAATGAGCAGTTCTTC. The variable domain in full, completed from reference TRBV19 and TRBJ2-1, reads DGGITQSPKYLFRKEGQNVTLSCEQNLNHDAMYWYRQDPGQGLRLIYYSQIVNDFQKGDIAEGYSVSREKKESFPLTVTSAQKNPTAFYLCASMTGYNEQFFGPGTRLTVL.

This clonotype is termed large (0.1 to 1%). The genes are TRBV14 and TRBJ2-1; D may be TRBD1 (6 bases). Trimming cost V 1 base and J 11 bases, with 12 bases left between them. The CDR3 runs to 13 residues. Germline CDR1 is SGHDN and CDR2 is FVKESK. CDR3 loop: CASSQVQGPKQFF. As DNA, the CDR3 is TGTGCCAGCAGCCAAGTACAGGGCCCAAAGCAGTTCTTC. Based on the CDR3 plus reference TRBV14 and TRBJ2-1, the full variable domain is EAGVTQFPSHSVIEKGQTVTLRCDPISGHDNLYWYRRVMGKEIKFLLHFVKESKQDESGMPNNRFLAERTGGTYSTLKVQPAELEDSGVYFCASSQVQGPKQFFGPGTRLTVL.

This clonotype is medium-sized. The CDR3 region has the DNA TGTGCCAGCAGCATTAGCGGGGGGGCCGGCAGTGAGCAGTTCTTC. Amino acids: CASSISGGAGSEQFF. This chain joins TRBV7-2 and TRBJ2-1; 11 bases line up with TRBD2. The CDR3 is made up of 15 amino acids. V gave up 5 bases and J gave up 9 bases; unmatched junction bases: 9. From germline, CDR1 is SGHTA and CDR2 FQGNSA.

In this sample, this clonotype is large (0.1 to 1%). The V gene is TRBV29-1, the J gene TRBJ2-7, with a tentative D call TRBD1 (6 bases). The CDR3 contains 12 residues. The germline V gene encodes CDR1 SQVTM and CDR2 ANQGSEA. Trimming cost V 5 bases and J 7 bases, with 15 bases left between them. The CDR3 DNA sequence: TGCAGCGTTTGGGCAGGGGACACGGAGCAGTACTTC. Translating it yields CSVWAGDTEQYF.

By sample share, this clonotype is medium-sized. This rearrangement joins TRBV19 to TRBJ1-2; weak D call: TRBD1 (5 bases). Trimming removed 10 bases at V and 3 bases at J, with 15 bases between. CDR1 and CDR2 from the germline V gene are LNHDA and SQIVND (reference sequence). This CDR3 is 13 amino acids long. The CDR3 nucleotides read TGTGCCACCCGAGGGGTTGGTGACTATGGCTACACCTTC. It is translated as CATRGVGDYGYTF.

This clonotype was observed once. A junction end diverges from the germline sequence, so it may reflect a read error. The V and J genes are TRBV20-1 and TRBJ1-4; a weak D match, TRBD1 (5 bases). CDR3 length: 14 amino acids. Germline-derived CDR1 and CDR2 are DFQATT and SNEGSKA (reference sequence). CDR3 in amino acids: CSARSTATNEKPFF. In DNA form, the CDR3 reads TGCAGTGCGAGATCGACAGCAACTAATGAAAAACCGTTCTTT.

This clonotype is judged medium-sized. J is TRBJ1-6 and V is TRBV20-1; perhaps TRBD1 as D (5 bases). Germline values: CDR1 DFQATT, CDR2 SNEGSKA (reference sequence). CDR3 length equals 14 residues. Trimming removed 4 bases at V and 3 bases at J, with 10 bases between. The DNA of the CDR3 is TGCAGTGCTACAGGGATGGGCTATAATTCACCCCTCCACTTT. Translation gives CSATGMGYNSPLHF.

Within the sample, this clonotype is medium-sized. The chain couples TRBV6-6 to TRBJ2-5; D may correspond to TRBD1 or TRBD2 (6 bases each). Germline V gene sequence: CDR1 MNHNY, CDR2 SVGAGI (reference sequence). Trimming cost V 4 bases and J 5 bases, with 17 bases left between them. The CDR3 contains 15 residues. The CDR3 DNA reads TGTGCCAGCAGTTTTTCGTCGGGGGCCTGGGAGACCCAGTACTTC. It encodes CASSFSSGAWETQYF.

By its share, this clonotype is medium-sized (0.01 to 0.1%). The chain joins TRBV7-9 to TRBJ2-5; 8 bases fit TRBD2. V lost 5 bases, J lost 2 bases, and 7 bases stayed unmatched. Germline-derived CDR1 and CDR2 are SEHNR and FQNEAQ (reference sequence). CDR3 length: 15 residues. Here the CDR3 DNA reads TGTGCCAGCAGCCCCCTCGGGGGGGTTCAAGAGACCCAGTACTTC. Translated, it gives CASSPLGGVQETQYF.

This chain connects TRBV29-1 to TRBJ1-1; D not resolved. Germline values: CDR1 SQVTM, CDR2 ANQGSEA. This CDR3 comprises 12 residues. Trimming took off 6 bases at V and 6 bases at J, with 14 bases between the two ends. The CDR3 coding sequence is TGCAGCGTCGTGCACAGAGCCGCTGAAGCTTTCTTT. As protein: CSVVHRAAEAFF.

Within the sample, this clonotype is medium-sized (0.01 to 0.1%). The chain links TRBV2 to TRBJ2-7; D call uncertain. CDR1 is SNHLY and CDR2 is FYNNEI in the germline V gene. The V end lost 4 bases, the J end lost 2 bases, and 12 bases lay between the germline ends. The CDR3 contains 14 residues. In nucleotides, the CDR3 is TGTGCCAGCAGTGTCGAGGTTTCGACCTACGAGCAGTACTTC. Translating it yields CASSVEVSTYEQYF.

In this sample, this clonotype turned up a few times. The chain couples TRBV28 to TRBJ2-7, with 10 positions matching TRBD1. The germline CDR1 and CDR2 sequences are MDHEN and SYDVKM. The CDR3 contains 14 residues. V was clipped by 5 bases and J by 4 bases; unmatched bases: 5. The CDR3 DNA is TGTGCCAGCAGTCCCTGGGACAGGGGTTACGAGCAGTACTTC. This translates into CASSPWDRGYEQYF. The complete variable domain, with remaining parts taken from reference TRBV28 and TRBJ2-7, reads DVKVTQSSRYLVKRTGEKVFLECVQDMDHENMFWYRQDPGLGLRLIYFSYDVKMKEKGDIPEGYSVSREKKERFSLILESASTNQTSMYLCASSPWDRGYEQYFGPGTRLTVT.